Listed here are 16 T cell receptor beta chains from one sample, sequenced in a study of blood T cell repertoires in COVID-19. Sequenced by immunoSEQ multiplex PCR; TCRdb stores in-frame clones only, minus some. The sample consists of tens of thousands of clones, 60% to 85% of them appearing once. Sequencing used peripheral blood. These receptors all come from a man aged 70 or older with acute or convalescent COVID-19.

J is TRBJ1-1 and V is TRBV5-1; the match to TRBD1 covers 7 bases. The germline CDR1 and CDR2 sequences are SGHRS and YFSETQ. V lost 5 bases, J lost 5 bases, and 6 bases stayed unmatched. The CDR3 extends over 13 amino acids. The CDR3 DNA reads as TGCGCCAGCAGGCGACAGGGAGAGACTGAAGCTTTCTTT. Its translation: CASRRQGETEAFF.

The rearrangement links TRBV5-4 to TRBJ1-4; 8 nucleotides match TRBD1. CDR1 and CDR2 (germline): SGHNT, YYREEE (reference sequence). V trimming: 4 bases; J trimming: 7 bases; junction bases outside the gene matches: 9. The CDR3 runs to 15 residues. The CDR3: CASSQRTGNGEKLFF. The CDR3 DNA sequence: TGTGCCAGCAGCCAGCGGACAGGGAACGGTGAAAAACTGTTTTTT.

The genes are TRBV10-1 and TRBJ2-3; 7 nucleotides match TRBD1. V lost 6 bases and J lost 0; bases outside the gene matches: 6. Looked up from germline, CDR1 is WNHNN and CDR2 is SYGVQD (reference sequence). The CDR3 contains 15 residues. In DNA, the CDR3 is TGCGCCAGCAGCCCTGGACAGGCCAGCACAGATACGCAGTATTTT. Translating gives CASSPGQASTDTQYF.

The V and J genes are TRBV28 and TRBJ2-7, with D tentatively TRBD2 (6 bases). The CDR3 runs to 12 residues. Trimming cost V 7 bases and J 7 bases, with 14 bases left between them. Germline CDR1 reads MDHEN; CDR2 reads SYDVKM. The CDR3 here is CASNGAGREQYF. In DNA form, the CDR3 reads TGTGCCAGCAATGGGGCGGGGAGGGAGCAGTACTTC.

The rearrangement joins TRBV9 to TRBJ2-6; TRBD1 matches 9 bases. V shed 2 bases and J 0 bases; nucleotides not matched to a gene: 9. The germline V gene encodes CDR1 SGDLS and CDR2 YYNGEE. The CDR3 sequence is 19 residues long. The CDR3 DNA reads TGTGCCAGCAGCGTTCGGGAAGACAGGGGGACCTCTGGGGCCAACGTCCTGACTTTC. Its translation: CASSVREDRGTSGANVLTF.

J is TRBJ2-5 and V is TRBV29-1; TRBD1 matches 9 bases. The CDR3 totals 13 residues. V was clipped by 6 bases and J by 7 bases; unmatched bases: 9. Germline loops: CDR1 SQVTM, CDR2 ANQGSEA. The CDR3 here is CSVMTGGQGTQYF. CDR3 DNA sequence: TGCAGCGTCATGACAGGGGGGCAGGGGACCCAGTACTTC.

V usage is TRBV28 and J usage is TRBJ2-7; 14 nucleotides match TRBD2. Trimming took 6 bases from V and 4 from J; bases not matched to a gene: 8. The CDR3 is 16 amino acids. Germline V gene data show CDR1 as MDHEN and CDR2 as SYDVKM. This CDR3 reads CASSPRTSGRQYEQYF. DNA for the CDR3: TGTGCCAGCAGCCCTAGGACTAGCGGGAGGCAGTACGAGCAGTACTTC.

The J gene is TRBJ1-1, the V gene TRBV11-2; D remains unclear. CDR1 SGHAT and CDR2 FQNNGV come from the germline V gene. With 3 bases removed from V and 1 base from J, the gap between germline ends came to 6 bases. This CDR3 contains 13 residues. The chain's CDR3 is CASSFRQNTEAFF. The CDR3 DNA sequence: TGTGCCAGCAGCTTCCGACAGAACACTGAAGCTTTCTTT.

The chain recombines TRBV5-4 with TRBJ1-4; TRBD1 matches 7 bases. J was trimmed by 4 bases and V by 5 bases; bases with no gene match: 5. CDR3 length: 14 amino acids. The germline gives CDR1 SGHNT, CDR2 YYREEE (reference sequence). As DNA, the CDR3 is TGTGCCAGCAGTCGGGACAGTCGTAATGAAAAACTGTTTTTT. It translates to CASSRDSRNEKLFF.

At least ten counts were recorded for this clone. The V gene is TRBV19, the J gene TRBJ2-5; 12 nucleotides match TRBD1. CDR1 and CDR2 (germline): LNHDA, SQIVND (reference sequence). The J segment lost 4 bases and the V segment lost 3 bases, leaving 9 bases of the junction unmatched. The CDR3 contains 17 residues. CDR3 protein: CASSMRPGQGALETQYF. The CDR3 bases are TGTGCCAGTAGTATGCGCCCGGGACAGGGGGCGTTAGAGACCCAGTACTTC.

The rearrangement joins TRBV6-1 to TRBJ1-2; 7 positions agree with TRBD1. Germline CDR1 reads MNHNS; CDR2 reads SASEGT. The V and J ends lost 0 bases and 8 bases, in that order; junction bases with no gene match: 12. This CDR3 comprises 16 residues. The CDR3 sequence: CASSEALTRGSRGYTF. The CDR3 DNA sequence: TGTGCCAGCAGTGAAGCTCTGACCAGGGGGTCTCGGGGCTACACCTTC.

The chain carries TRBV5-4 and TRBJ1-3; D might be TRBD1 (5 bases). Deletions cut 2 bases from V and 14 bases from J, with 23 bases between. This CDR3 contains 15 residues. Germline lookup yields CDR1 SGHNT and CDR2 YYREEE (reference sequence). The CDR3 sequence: CASSLAGQPSPTLYF. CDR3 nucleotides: TGTGCCAGCAGCTTAGCAGGACAACCCTCTCCTACGCTATATTTT.

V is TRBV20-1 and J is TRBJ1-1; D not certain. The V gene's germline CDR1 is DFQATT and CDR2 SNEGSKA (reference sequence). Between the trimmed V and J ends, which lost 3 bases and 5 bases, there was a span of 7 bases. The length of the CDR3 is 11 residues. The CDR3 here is CSASAGTEAFF. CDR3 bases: TGCAGTGCTAGTGCGGGGACTGAAGCTTTCTTT.

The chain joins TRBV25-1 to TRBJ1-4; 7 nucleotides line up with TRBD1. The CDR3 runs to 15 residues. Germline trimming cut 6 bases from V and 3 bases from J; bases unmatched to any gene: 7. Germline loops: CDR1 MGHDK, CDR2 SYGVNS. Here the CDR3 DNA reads TGTGCCAGCAGCCTCACAGGGGCCCCTAATGAAAAACTGTTTTTT. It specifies CASSLTGAPNEKLFF.

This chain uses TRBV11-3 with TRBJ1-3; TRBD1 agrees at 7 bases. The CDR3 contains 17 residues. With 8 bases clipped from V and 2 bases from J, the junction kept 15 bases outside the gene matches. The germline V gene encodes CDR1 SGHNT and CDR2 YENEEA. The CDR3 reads CASVIPATGPPGNTIYF. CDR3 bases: TGTGCCAGCGTCATTCCTGCGACAGGGCCCCCTGGAAACACCATATATTTT.

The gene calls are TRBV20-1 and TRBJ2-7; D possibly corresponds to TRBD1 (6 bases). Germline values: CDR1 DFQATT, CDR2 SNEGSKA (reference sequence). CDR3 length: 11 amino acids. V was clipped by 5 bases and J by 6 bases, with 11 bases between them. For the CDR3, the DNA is TGCAGTGCTTCAGGGGAAGGCGAGCAGTACTTC. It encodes CSASGEGEQYF.